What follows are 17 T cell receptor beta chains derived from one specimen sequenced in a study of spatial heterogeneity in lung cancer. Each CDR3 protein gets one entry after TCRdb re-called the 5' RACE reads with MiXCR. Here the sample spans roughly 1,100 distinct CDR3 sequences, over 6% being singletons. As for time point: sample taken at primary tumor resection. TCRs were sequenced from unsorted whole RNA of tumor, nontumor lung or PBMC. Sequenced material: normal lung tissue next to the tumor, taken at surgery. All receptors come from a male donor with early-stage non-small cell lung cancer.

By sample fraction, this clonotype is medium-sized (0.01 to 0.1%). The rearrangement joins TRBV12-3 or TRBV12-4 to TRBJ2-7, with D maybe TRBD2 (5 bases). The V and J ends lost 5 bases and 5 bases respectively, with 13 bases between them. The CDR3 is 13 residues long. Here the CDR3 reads CASSPGLPNEQYF. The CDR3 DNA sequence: TGTGCCAGCAGTCCCGGACTTCCCAACGAGCAGTACTTC.

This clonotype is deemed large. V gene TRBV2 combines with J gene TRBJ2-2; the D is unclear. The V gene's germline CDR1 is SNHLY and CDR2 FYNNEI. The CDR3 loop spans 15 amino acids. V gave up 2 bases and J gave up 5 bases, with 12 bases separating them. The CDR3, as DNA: TGTGCCAGCAGTGAAATAGGTGGAAATACCGGGGAGCTGTTTTTT. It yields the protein CASSEIGGNTGELFF.

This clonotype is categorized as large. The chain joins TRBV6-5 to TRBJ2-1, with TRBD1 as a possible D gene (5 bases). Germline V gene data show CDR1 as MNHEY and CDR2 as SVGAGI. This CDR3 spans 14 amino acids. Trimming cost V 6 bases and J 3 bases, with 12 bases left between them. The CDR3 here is CASRLDRIYNEQFF. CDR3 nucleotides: TGTGCCAGCAGGCTTGACAGAATCTACAATGAGCAGTTCTTC.

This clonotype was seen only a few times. CDR3 amino acids: CASSLIEGVEQYF. The DNA for the CDR3 is TGTGCCAGCAGTTTGATCGAGGGGGTTGAGCAGTACTTC. The chain uses TRBV12-3 or TRBV12-4 and TRBJ2-7, with D maybe TRBD1 (6 bases). Trimming took off 3 bases at V and 7 bases at J, with 13 bases between the two ends. The CDR3 is made up of 13 amino acids.

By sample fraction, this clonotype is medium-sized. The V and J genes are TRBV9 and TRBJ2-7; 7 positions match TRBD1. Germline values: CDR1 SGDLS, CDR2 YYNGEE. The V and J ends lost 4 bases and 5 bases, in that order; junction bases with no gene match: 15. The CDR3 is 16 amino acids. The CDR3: CASSYGTAELGNEQYF. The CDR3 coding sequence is TGTGCCAGCAGCTACGGGACAGCGGAGCTGGGGAACGAGCAGTACTTC.

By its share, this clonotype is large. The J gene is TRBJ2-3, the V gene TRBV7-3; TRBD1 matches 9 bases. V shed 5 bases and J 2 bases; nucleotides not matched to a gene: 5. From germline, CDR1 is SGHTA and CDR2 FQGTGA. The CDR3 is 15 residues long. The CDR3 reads CASSPRTGVTDTQYF. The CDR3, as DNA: TGTGCCAGCAGCCCGAGGACAGGGGTCACAGATACGCAGTATTTT.

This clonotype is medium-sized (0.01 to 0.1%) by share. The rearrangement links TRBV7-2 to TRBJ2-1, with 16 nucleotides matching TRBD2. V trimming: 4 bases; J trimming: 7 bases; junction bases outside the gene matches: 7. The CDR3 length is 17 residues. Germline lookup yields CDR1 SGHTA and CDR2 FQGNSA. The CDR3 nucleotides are TGTGCCAGCAGCTACGGGACTAGCGGGGGGGCGCAGAATGAGCAGTTCTTC. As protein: CASSYGTSGGAQNEQFF.

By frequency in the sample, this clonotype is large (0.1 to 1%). CDR3 protein: CASSVFDRAGSYEQYF. As DNA, the CDR3 is TGTGCCAGCAGCGTATTTGACAGGGCAGGCTCCTACGAGCAGTACTTC. The rearrangement uses TRBV9 and TRBJ2-7, with 7 bases fitting TRBD1. The CDR3 consists of 16 residues. Germline lookup yields CDR1 SGDLS and CDR2 YYNGEE. With V trimmed by 1 base and J by 0 bases, 7 bases remained unmatched. Filled out from reference TRBV9 and TRBJ2-7, the complete variable domain reads DSGVTQTPKHLITATGQRVTLRCSPRSGDLSVYWYQQSLDQGLQFLIQYYNGEERAKGNILERFSAQQFPDLHSELNLSSLELGDSALYFCASSVFDRAGSYEQYFGPGTRLTVT.

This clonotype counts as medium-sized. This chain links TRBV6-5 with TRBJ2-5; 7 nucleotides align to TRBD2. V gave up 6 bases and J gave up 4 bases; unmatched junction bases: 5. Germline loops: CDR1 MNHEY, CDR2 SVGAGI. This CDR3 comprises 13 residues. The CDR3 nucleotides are TGTGCCAGCAGGCGGGAGCCCCCAGAGACCCAGTACTTC. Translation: CASRREPPETQYF.

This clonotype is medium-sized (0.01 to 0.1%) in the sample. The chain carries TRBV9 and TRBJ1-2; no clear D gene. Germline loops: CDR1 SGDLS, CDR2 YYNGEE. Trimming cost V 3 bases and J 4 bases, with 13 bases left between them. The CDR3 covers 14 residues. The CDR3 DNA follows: TGTGCCAGCAGCGCCACCTCCGACGGCTATGGCTACACCTTC. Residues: CASSATSDGYGYTF.

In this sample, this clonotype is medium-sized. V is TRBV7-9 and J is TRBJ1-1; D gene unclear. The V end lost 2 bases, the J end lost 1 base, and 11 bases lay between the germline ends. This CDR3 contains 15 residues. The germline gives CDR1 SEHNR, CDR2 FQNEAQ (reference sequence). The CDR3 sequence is CASSLFLSENTEAFF. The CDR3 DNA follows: TGTGCCAGCAGCTTATTCCTCAGCGAGAACACTGAAGCTTTCTTT.

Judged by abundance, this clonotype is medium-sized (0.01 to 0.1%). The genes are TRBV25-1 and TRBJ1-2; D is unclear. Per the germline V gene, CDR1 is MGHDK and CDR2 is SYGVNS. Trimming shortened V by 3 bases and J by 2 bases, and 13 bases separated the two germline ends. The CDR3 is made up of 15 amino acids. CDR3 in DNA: TGTGCCAGCAGTGATCTGGGCAGGCCGAACTATGGCTACACCTTC. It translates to CASSDLGRPNYGYTF.

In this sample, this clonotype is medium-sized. The CDR3 sequence: CASSLDRSSYEQYF. For the CDR3, the DNA is TGTGCCAGCAGCTTAGATCGCAGCTCCTACGAGCAGTACTTC. The chain couples TRBV7-9 to TRBJ2-7; D gene uncertain. CDR1 is SEHNR and CDR2 is FQNEAQ in the germline V gene (reference sequence). V was cut by 1 base and J by 0 bases, with 7 bases left in between. The CDR3 loop spans 14 amino acids.

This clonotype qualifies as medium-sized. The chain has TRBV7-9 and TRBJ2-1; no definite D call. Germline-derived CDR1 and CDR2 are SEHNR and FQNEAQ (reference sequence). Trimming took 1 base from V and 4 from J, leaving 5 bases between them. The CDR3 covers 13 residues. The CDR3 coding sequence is TGTGCCAGCAGCTTAGGAGAATACAATGAGCAGTTCTTC. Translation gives CASSLGEYNEQFF.

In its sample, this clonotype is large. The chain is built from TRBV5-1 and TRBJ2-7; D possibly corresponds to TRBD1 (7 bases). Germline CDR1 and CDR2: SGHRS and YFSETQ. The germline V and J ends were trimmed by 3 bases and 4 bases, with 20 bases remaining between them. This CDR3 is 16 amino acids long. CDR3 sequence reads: CASSYYGGGGGYEQYF. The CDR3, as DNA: TGCGCCAGCAGCTACTATGGAGGAGGGGGCGGTTACGAGCAGTACTTC. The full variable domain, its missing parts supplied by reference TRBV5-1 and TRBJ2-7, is KAGVTQTPRYLIKTRGQQVTLSCSPISGHRSVSWYQQTPGQGLQFLFEYFSETQRNKGNFPGRFSGRQFSNSRSEMNVSTLELGDSALYLCASSYYGGGGGYEQYFGPGTRLTVT.

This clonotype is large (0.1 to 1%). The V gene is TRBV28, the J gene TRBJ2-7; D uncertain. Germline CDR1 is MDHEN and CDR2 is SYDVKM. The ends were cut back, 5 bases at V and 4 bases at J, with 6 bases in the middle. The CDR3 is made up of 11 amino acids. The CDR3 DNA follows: TGTGCCAGCAGTGACCAGTACGAGCAGTACTTC. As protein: CASSDQYEQYF. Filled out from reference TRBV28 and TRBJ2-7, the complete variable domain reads DVKVTQSSRYLVKRTGEKVFLECVQDMDHENMFWYRQDPGLGLRLIYFSYDVKMKEKGDIPEGYSVSREKKERFSLILESASTNQTSMYLCASSDQYEQYFGPGTRLTVT.

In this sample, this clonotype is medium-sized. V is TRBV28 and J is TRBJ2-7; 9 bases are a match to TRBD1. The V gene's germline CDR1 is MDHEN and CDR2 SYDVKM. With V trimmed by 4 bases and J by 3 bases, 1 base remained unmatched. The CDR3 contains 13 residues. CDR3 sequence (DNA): TGTGCCAGCAGTTCGACAGGGGGCTACGAGCAGTACTTC. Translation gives CASSSTGGYEQYF.